The 21 T cell receptor beta chains in this list originate from one sample, sequenced in a study of T cells in Graves' hyperthyroidism and ophthalmopathy (dated by TCRdb to between 2018 and 2021). Libraries were made using multiplex PCR. Data came from an Illumina HiSeq 2000. TCR beta CDR3 regions were amplified from RNA transcripts. The TCR CDR3 was subjected to a first round of RT-PCR using the HTBI primer set and the Qiagen OneStep RT-PCR kit. TCRdb's own reprocessing of the public reads used fastp at Q25 and MiXCR and kept productive beta chains. Records with the same CDR3 protein are collapsed into one entry carrying the most frequent genes and DNA. The table for this sample lists about 130,000 distinct CDR3 sequences; approximately 20% of them were counted only once. The ten largest clonotypes hold around 69% of the sample. The sample consisted of blood. The receptor source for this set is a woman aged 45-65 years with Graves' hyperthyroidism that later progressed to Graves' ophthalmopathy.

This clonotype was seen a handful of times. The CDR3 region is CASSQDWDTGYTF. CDR3 in DNA: TGTGCCAGCAGCCAAGATTGGGACACCGGCTACACCTTC. The J gene is TRBJ1-2, the V gene TRBV3-1; a weak D match, TRBD1 (6 bases). Germline lookup yields CDR1 LGHDT and CDR2 YNNKEL (reference sequence). V lost 0 bases and J 8 bases, leaving 10 bases between the germline ends. The CDR3 length is 13 residues. Variable domain in full (rest from reference TRBV3-1 and TRBJ1-2): DTAVSQTPKYLVTQMGNDKSIKCEQNLGHDTMYWYKQDSKKFLKIMFSYNNKELIINETVPNRFSPKSPDKAHLNLHINSLELGDSAVYFCASSQDWDTGYTFGSGTRLTVV.

This clonotype was seen many times. V and J are TRBV18 and TRBJ1-4; possible D gene TRBD1, 5 bases. The CDR3 has 13 amino acids. With 1 base removed from V and 5 bases from J, the gap between germline ends came to 5 bases. CDR1 and CDR2 (germline): KGHSH, LQKENI. The CDR3 coding sequence is TGTGCCAGCTCACCACAGGGGAATGAAAAACTGTTTTTT. Encoded protein: CASSPQGNEKLFF.

This clonotype was seen repeatedly, ten times or more. The genes are TRBV5-1 and TRBJ2-2; 7 nucleotides match TRBD1. Germline V gene lookup returns CDR1 SGHRS and CDR2 YFSETQ. There are 16 residues in the CDR3. J gave up 0 bases and V 7 bases, and 9 bases lay outside the gene matches. This CDR3 reads CASGYWTGSNTGELFF. In DNA, the CDR3 is TGCGCCAGCGGCTACTGGACAGGCTCGAACACCGGGGAGCTGTTTTTT.

This clonotype was observed a few times. The chain combines TRBV30 with TRBJ1-5; TRBD1 agrees at 11 bases. The CDR3 runs to 15 residues. V trimming: 2 bases; J trimming: 4 bases; junction bases outside the gene matches: 4. Germline CDR1 and CDR2: GTSNPN and SVGIG (reference sequence). The CDR3 sequence is CAWSMRDRGNQPQHF. The DNA of the CDR3 is TGTGCCTGGAGTATGCGGGACAGGGGGAATCAGCCCCAGCATTTT.

With respect to this clonotype: A read error is possible here, since a much larger clone lies one base away. The chain employs TRBV6-1 and TRBJ1-5; D is perhaps TRBD1 (6 bases). This CDR3 contains 15 residues. V lost 4 bases to trimming and J lost 1 base, with 11 bases between them. The germline gives CDR1 MNHNS, CDR2 SASEGT. The CDR3 coding sequence is TGTGCCAGCAGTGGAGTGGGACAAAGCAATCAGCCCCAGCATTTT. This codes for CASSGVGQSNQPQHF.

This clonotype showed up many times. The chain couples TRBV2 to TRBJ2-7; no clear D gene. V shed 7 bases and J shed 2 bases, with 6 bases lying between them. This CDR3 is 11 amino acids long. CDR1 SNHLY and CDR2 FYNNEI come from the germline V gene. In DNA form, the CDR3 reads TGTGCCAGCACGGCTACCTACGAGCAGTACTTC. Protein: CASTATYEQYF.

This sequence joins TRBV7-2 and TRBJ2-7; D may be TRBD2 (5 bases). From germline, CDR1 is SGHTA and CDR2 FQGNSA. CDR3 length: 15 residues. V was clipped by 1 base and J by 0 bases, with 10 bases between them. CDR3 nucleotide sequence: TGTGCCAGCAGCTTAGGCGTAGGGAGCTCCTACGAGCAGTACTTC. Translation gives CASSLGVGSSYEQYF.

At least ten counts were recorded for this clonotype. V usage is TRBV6-1 and J usage is TRBJ2-2; perhaps TRBD1 as D (6 bases). CDR1 is MNHNS, CDR2 SASEGT, per germline. V lost 8 bases, J lost 5 bases, and 18 bases lay in between. The CDR3 has 15 residues. The CDR3 sequence is CASLRGQTKTGELFF. The CDR3 DNA sequence: TGTGCCAGCCTGCGAGGACAGACTAAGACCGGGGAGCTGTTTTTT.

This clonotype was picked up many times. The chain employs TRBV7-2 and TRBJ1-2; 10 bases align to TRBD1. Germline V gene lookup returns CDR1 SGHTA and CDR2 FQGNSA. The V and J ends lost 5 bases and 8 bases, in that order; junction bases with no gene match: 11. The CDR3 covers 15 residues. Written as DNA, the CDR3 is TGTGCCAGCAGCCGTCCGGGACAGGGGCATCGGGGCTACACCTTC. Encoded protein: CASSRPGQGHRGYTF.

The genes are TRBV6-1 and TRBJ1-5; TRBD1 matches at 8 bases. Germline lookup yields CDR1 MNHNS and CDR2 SASEGT. The trim removed 6 bases at V and 6 bases at J, leaving 13 bases unmatched. The CDR3 is made up of 16 amino acids. Here the CDR3 DNA reads TGTGCCAGCAGGGGAAGGTCGGGACAGGTCTTTCAGCCCCAGCATTTT. Protein sequence: CASRGRSGQVFQPQHF.

This clonotype has a count of ten or more. The J gene is TRBJ1-2, the V gene TRBV5-1, with D tentatively TRBD1 (6 bases). CDR3 length: 14 amino acids. Looked up from germline, CDR1 is SGHRS and CDR2 is YFSETQ. Trimming took 0 bases from V and 6 from J, leaving 12 bases between them. This CDR3 is CASSLETGFDGYTF. The CDR3 nucleotides are TGCGCCAGCAGCTTGGAAACAGGGTTCGATGGCTACACCTTC.

This clonotype came up a few times. Since the CDR3 does not end with the conserved phenylalanine or tryptophan, this likely comes from a read error. V and J are TRBV5-1 and TRBJ2-7; possible D gene TRBD1, 5 bases. Trimming removed 0 bases at V and 2 bases at J, with 15 bases between. Germline V lookup: CDR1 SGHRS, CDR2 YFSETQ. The CDR3 is made up of 16 amino acids. The CDR3 nucleotides read TGCGCCAGCAGCTTGGGACCGGGTGGGGCGGCCTACGAGCAGTACCTC. Protein: CASSLGPGGAAYEQYL.

This clonotype was seen ten or more times. V is TRBV6-2 or TRBV6-3 and J is TRBJ1-5, with D perhaps matching TRBD1 (5 bases). V was cut by 2 bases and J by 3 bases, with 8 bases left in between. This CDR3 contains 14 residues. The germline CDR1 and CDR2 sequences are MNHEY and SVGEGT. The DNA of the CDR3 is TGTGCCAGCAGTTACAGGGGATTCAATCAGCCCCAGCATTTT. Protein product: CASSYRGFNQPQHF.

This clonotype appeared many times. J is TRBJ1-5 and V is TRBV6-5, with D perhaps matching TRBD1 (6 bases). Germline V gene data show CDR1 as MNHEY and CDR2 as SVGAGI. The CDR3 has 17 residues. With 0 bases removed from V and 7 bases from J, the gap between germline ends came to 19 bases. CDR3 amino acids: CASSYSRQDRGGQPQHF. For the CDR3, the DNA is TGTGCCAGCAGTTACTCCCGTCAGGATCGAGGGGGGCAGCCCCAGCATTTT.

This clonotype was recorded many times. The chain joins TRBV7-9 to TRBJ1-2; D unresolved. The CDR3 loop spans 16 amino acids. The germline V gene encodes CDR1 SEHNR and CDR2 FQNEAQ (reference sequence). V was pared by 5 bases and J by 0 bases, with 16 bases between. CDR3 protein: CASSPPLDPANYGYTF. In DNA, the CDR3 is TGTGCCAGCAGCCCCCCGTTGGATCCGGCTAACTATGGCTACACCTTC.

The rearrangement joins TRBV13 to TRBJ2-7; 7 bases align to TRBD1. Germline CDR1 and CDR2: PRHDT and FYEKMQ (reference sequence). This CDR3 contains 14 residues. V shed 6 bases and J 2 bases; nucleotides not matched to a gene: 7. DNA of the CDR3: TGTGCCAGCAGTGGGTCAGACAGGGCCTACGAGCAGTACTTC. Its protein is CASSGSDRAYEQYF. The whole variable domain, remainder taken from reference TRBV13 and TRBJ2-7, is AAGVIQSPRHLIKEKRETATLKCYPIPRHDTVYWYQQGPGQDPQFLISFYEKMQSDKGSIPDRFSAQQFSDYHSELNMSSLELGDSALYFCASSGSDRAYEQYFGPGTRLTVT.

Only a few counts were recorded for this clonotype. The rearrangement uses TRBV28 and TRBJ1-2; D unresolved. The germline V gene has CDR1 MDHEN and CDR2 SYDVKM. The CDR3 runs to 14 residues. V lost 6 bases to trimming and J lost 0 bases, with 11 bases between them. The CDR3 DNA sequence: TGTGCCAGCAGCCGCCTCTCGGCTAACTATGGCTACACCTTC. Translated, it gives CASSRLSANYGYTF.

This clonotype was detected ten times or more. CDR3 sequence reads: CASSKSGAYNEQFF. The CDR3 region has the DNA TGTGCCAGCAGCAAAAGCGGTGCCTACAATGAGCAGTTCTTC. V gene TRBV7-8 combines with J gene TRBJ2-1; D is possibly TRBD2 (5 bases). The CDR3 is 14 amino acids. Germline CDR1 SGHVS, CDR2 FQNEAQ. V shed 5 bases and J shed 2 bases, with 10 bases lying between them.

The CDR3 is CASSRNQGGTDTQYF. The CDR3 coding sequence is TGTGCCAGCAGCAGAAATCAGGGGGGCACAGATACGCAGTATTTT. The chain links TRBV7-9 to TRBJ2-3; 7 bases map to TRBD1. This CDR3 spans 15 amino acids. CDR1 is SEHNR and CDR2 is FQNEAQ in the germline V gene (reference sequence). The J segment lost 1 base and the V segment lost 5 bases, leaving 6 bases of the junction unmatched.

The rearrangement joins TRBV19 to TRBJ1-1; 10 bases line up with TRBD1. The CDR3 has 14 amino acids. V was clipped by 1 base and J by 4 bases; unmatched bases: 0. Germline values: CDR1 LNHDA, CDR2 SQIVND (reference sequence). CDR3 nucleotides: TGTGCCAGTAGTATAGGGACAGGGGGCACTGAAGCTTTCTTT. Its protein is CASSIGTGGTEAFF.

The chain has TRBV28 and TRBJ1-2; no firm D call. Trimming removed 2 bases at V and 2 bases at J, with 6 bases between. This CDR3 has 13 residues. Germline assignment: CDR1 MDHEN and CDR2 SYDVKM. CDR3 sequence reads: CASSLDGNYGYTF. CDR3 bases: TGTGCCAGCAGTTTAGACGGAAACTATGGCTACACCTTC.